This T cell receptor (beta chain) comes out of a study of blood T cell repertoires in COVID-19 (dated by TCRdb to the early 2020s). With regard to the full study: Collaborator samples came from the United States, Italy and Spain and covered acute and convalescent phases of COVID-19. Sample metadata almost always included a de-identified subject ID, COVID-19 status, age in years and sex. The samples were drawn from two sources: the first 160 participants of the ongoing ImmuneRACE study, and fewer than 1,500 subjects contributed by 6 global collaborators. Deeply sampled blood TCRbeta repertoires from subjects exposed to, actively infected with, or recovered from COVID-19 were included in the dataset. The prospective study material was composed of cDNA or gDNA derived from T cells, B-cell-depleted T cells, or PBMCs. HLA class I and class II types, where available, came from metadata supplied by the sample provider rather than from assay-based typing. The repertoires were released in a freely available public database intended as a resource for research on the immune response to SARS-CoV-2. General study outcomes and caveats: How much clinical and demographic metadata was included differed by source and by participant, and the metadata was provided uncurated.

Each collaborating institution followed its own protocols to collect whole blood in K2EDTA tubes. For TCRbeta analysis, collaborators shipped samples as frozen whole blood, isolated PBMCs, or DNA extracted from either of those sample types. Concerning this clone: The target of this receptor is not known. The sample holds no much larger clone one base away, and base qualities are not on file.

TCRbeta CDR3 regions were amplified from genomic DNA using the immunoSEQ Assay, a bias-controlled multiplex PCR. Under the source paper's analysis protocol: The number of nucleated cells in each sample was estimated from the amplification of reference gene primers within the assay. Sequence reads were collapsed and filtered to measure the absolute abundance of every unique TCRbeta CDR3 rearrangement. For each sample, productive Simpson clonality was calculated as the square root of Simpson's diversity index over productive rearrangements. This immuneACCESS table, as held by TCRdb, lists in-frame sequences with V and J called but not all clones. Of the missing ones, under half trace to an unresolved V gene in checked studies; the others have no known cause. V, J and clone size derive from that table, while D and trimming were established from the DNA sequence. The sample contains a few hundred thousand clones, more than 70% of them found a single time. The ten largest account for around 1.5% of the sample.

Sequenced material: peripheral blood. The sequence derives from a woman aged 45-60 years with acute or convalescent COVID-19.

CDR3 protein: CASSLLAGGLVADTQYF. The bases are TGTGCCAGCAGCTTACTAGCGGGAGGCCTTGTGGCAGATACGCAGTATTTT. Recombination connected TRBV7-2 to TRBJ2-3, with 11 middle bases fitting TRBD2. Its CDR3 holds 17 amino acids, cysteine through phenylalanine. Left in the record is the CDR3 DNA by itself, 51 bases read in frame from the first base. Germline trimming amounts to 2 bases on V and 4 bases on J, with 8 as the count of junction bases outside the gene matches. As encoded in the germline V gene, CDR1 is SGHTA while CDR2 is FQGNSA.